This TCR beta chain is drawn from a study of T cell repertoires in cytomegalovirus infection. About the study: Indications of both CMV infection and matching HLA type were provided by public TCR beta signatures. Broader study findings: Cumulative public TCR beta family frequency identified carriers of CMV plus the relevant HLA. The ex vivo response was dominated by HLA-C-restricted CMV-specific TCR beta clonotypes.

TCRdb called the reads again in MiXCR, with one record for every CDR3 protein. The table lists around 290,000 distinct CDR3 sequences, under 30% of them singletons. This clonotype has just a few counts. What it recognizes is unknown. The receptor comes from a human donor in good health (CMV status not recorded). Some clones in this sample may be carry-over from other donors' samples. The material sequenced was PBMCs.

This chain's CDR3 is CASGMGRGTFRNTEAFF. CDR3 DNA: TGTGCCAGTGGCATGGGAAGGGGGACCTTTAGAAACACTGAAGCTTTCTTT. The chain carries TRBV19 and TRBJ1-1, with D possibly matching TRBD1 (6 bases). Germline V CDR1 and CDR2: LNHDA, SQIVND (reference sequence). Trimming shortened V by 8 bases and J by 2 bases, and 24 bases separated the two germline ends. CDR3 length: 17 amino acids. Complete variable domain (other parts from reference TRBV19 and TRBJ1-1): DGGITQSPKYLFRKEGQNVTLSCEQNLNHDAMYWYRQDPGQGLRLIYYSQIVNDFQKGDIAEGYSVSREKKESFPLTVTSAQKNPTAFYLCASGMGRGTFRNTEAFFGQGTRLTVV.